These T cell receptor beta chains were read from a single sample in a study of memory CD8 T cells in hepatitis C reinfection. TCRdb's copy holds only in-frame clones and misses some; the assay was immunoSEQ multiplex PCR. The sample holds 2,000 to 3,000 clones, more than 80% seen once. Sequencing was done on a sample of naive CD8+ T cells sorted from blood. The source of these receptors is a man aged 45-60 years with hepatitis C virus infection. CDR3s include the opening cysteine and the closing phenylalanine or tryptophan. A D gene is named only where the DNA matches it firmly. The size entry is marked missing in some rows and otherwise reads once, few, many or a size class.

d_call	v_call	clone_size	j_call	cdr3_nt	cdr3_aa
.	TRBV6-4	.	TRBJ2-3	TGTGCCAGCAGTGACAGCGGAGGCACAGATACGCAGTATTTT	CASSDSGGTDTQYF
.	TRBV19	.	TRBJ2-7	TGTGCCAGTAGTATAACTAACTCCTACGAGCAGTACTTC	CASSITNSYEQYF
.	TRBV9	once	TRBJ2-6	TGTGCCAGCAGCGAGAGTGGGGCCAACGTCCTGACTTTC	CASSESGANVLTF
.	TRBV7-2	.	TRBJ2-6	TGTGCCAGCAGCTACGAGGGACTCCAGGTGGGGGCCAACGTCCTGACTTTC	CASSYEGLQVGANVLTF
.	TRBV11-3	.	TRBJ1-3	TGTGCCAGCAGCTTAGATAGGACGGACAGCCTCTTTTCTGGAAACACCATATATTTT	CASSLDRTDSLFSGNTIYF
.	TRBV7-2	.	TRBJ1-5	TGTGCCAGCAGCTTATCGACAGTCAATCAGCCCCAGCATTTT	CASSLSTVNQPQHF
.	TRBV5-6	.	TRBJ2-1	TGTGCCAGCAGCTCGACTTCGAAAGAGCAGTTCTTC	CASSSTSKEQFF
.	TRBV27	.	TRBJ2-5	TGTGCCAGCAGTGTGAGGGAGCAACAGACCCAGTACTTC	CASSVREQQTQYF
.	TRBV5-1	.	TRBJ1-1	TGCGCCAGCAGCTTTTCAGGGCCTGAAGCTTTCTTT	CASSFSGPEAFF
.	TRBV9	few	TRBJ1-1	TGTGCCAGCAGCGTAGACTCGGTGAACACTGAAGCTTTCTTT	CASSVDSVNTEAFF
.	TRBV15	.	TRBJ1-5	TGTGCCACCAGCAGGGATTTAGGGGGCAATCAGCCCCAGCATTTT	CATSRDLGGNQPQHF
TRBD2	TRBV11-2	.	TRBJ2-6	TGTGCCAGCAGCTTAGTTTCAGCGGGAGGGCCGGGGGCCAACGTCCTGACTTTC	CASSLVSAGGPGANVLTF
TRBD1	TRBV6-6	once	TRBJ2-7	TGTGCCAGCACCTCAGGGACAGGGGTTGACGAGCAGTACTTC	CASTSGTGVDEQYF
.	TRBV9	.	TRBJ2-1	TGTGCCAGCAGCGGAGAGGGAAGCAACAATGAGCAGTTCTTC	CASSGEGSNNEQFF
.	TRBV10-3	.	TRBJ2-7	TGTGCCATCAGTGAGAATCCAGGGATGGGCTCCGAGCAGTACTTC	CAISENPGMGSEQYF
.	TRBV27	.	TRBJ2-7	TGTGCCAGCAGGGGTGGGTTGGGGGGAGGAGGGGAGCAGTACTTC	CASRGGLGGGGEQYF
.	TRBV13	.	TRBJ1-5	TGTGCCAGCAGTTTAAGGGGACAAGATAGCAATCAGCCCCAGCATTTT	CASSLRGQDSNQPQHF
.	TRBV7-9	.	TRBJ2-7	TGTGCCAGCAGCTTAACTCACTCCTACGAGCAGTACTTC	CASSLTHSYEQYF
.	TRBV4-2	few	TRBJ1-4	TGTGCCAGCAGCCAAGATCTCCTTACGGGACAAGTCGAAAAACTGTTTTTT	CASSQDLLTGQVEKLFF
.	TRBV14	.	TRBJ2-6	TGTGCCAGCAGCCCGCTCAACAGGGTACCTTACTCTGGGGCCAACGTCCTGACTTTC	CASSPLNRVPYSGANVLTF
.	TRBV30	.	TRBJ2-5	TGTGCCTGGAGTGTTCTAGATGGCAGAGAGACCCAGTACTTC	CAWSVLDGRETQYF
TRBD2	TRBV19	.	TRBJ2-5	TGTGCCAGTAGTCTGACTTGGACTAGCGTTATCGAGACCCAGTACTTC	CASSLTWTSVIETQYF
.	TRBV27	.	TRBJ1-2	TGTGCCAGCAGTTTATCGGGGGGGTATGGCTACACCTTC	CASSLSGGYGYTF
TRBD1	TRBV16	.	TRBJ1-4	TGTGCCAGCAGCCAATCCGTCGGACAGGGTCCCGAAAAACTGTTTTTT	CASSQSVGQGPEKLFF
.	TRBV5-5	.	TRBJ1-1	TGTGCCAGCAGCTCAGGACGGGGGATGAACACTGAAGCTTTCTTT	CASSSGRGMNTEAFF
.	TRBV7-9	.	TRBJ1-2	TGTGCCAGCAGCTTAGGGGGCATAAACTATGGCTACACCTTC	CASSLGGINYGYTF
.	TRBV30	.	TRBJ1-5	TGTGCCTGGGGCGAAGGGGCAGTCAATCAGCCCCAGCATTTT	CAWGEGAVNQPQHF
TRBD1	TRBV11-2	.	TRBJ2-7	TGTGCCAGCAGCCCGACGGACAGGGGGCGGTTAATGGGGCAGTACTTC	CASSPTDRGRLMGQYF
.	TRBV7-6	.	TRBJ2-1	TGTGCCAGCAGCCCGACTACTGCAGAGCAGTTCTTC	CASSPTTAEQFF
TRBD2	TRBV27	.	TRBJ2-5	TGTGCCAGCAGTCCATATCCCCCGTCGCTAGCGGGGCAAGAGACCCAGTACTTC	CASSPYPPSLAGQETQYF
TRBD1	TRBV7-2	.	TRBJ2-7	TGTGCCAGCAGCTTAGAATTCGGGACAGGGTTCTTCGAGCAGTACTTC	CASSLEFGTGFFEQYF
.	TRBV25-1	.	TRBJ1-1	TGTGCCAGCAGGGTAGGGGCTGAAGCTTTCTTT	CASRVGAEAFF
.	TRBV5-6	.	TRBJ2-7	TGTGCCAGCAGCTTGGCAGGGTCCATCTCCTACGAGCAGTACTTC	CASSLAGSISYEQYF
TRBD2	TRBV30	.	TRBJ2-5	TGTGCCTGGAGCCGGGGGGTTGGGCGGGAAGAGCAGTACTTC	CAWSRGVGREEQYF
TRBD1	TRBV30	.	TRBJ1-1	TGTGCCTGGGGACAGGGGCTTAACACTGAAGCTTTCTTT	CAWGQGLNTEAFF
TRBD1	TRBV6-6	.	TRBJ2-7	TGTGCTAGCAGTTACACAGGGGAGTCCCACGAGCAGTACTTC	CASSYTGESHEQYF
.	TRBV6-5	.	TRBJ2-1	TGTGCCACTACGATAGCGGAGGGGTATGAGCAGTTCTTC	CATTIAEGYEQFF
.	TRBV11-3	once	TRBJ1-1	TGTGCCAGCAGAGTCACAGGGAACACTGAAGCTTTCTTT	CASRVTGNTEAFF
.	TRBV9	.	TRBJ2-5	TGTGCCAGCAGCGCCCGCCAGGGAGGCGCACAAGAGACCCAGTACTTC	CASSARQGGAQETQYF
.	TRBV9	.	TRBJ2-3	TGTGCCAGCAGCGTACTCGGACAGTTCAATCCAGATACGCAGTATTTT	CASSVLGQFNPDTQYF
.	TRBV7-9	.	TRBJ2-7	TGTGCCAGCAGCTCGGACTACGAGCAGTACTTC	CASSSDYEQYF
.	TRBV27	.	TRBJ2-1	TGTGCCAGCAGCTCCCCTCAGGGATACAATGAGCAGTTCTTC	CASSSPQGYNEQFF
.	TRBV7-8	.	TRBJ2-1	TGTGCCAGCAGCTTAGCGGGATCGGGGGTTCTTCTTGAGCAGTTCTTC	CASSLAGSGVLLEQFF
.	TRBV29-1	.	TRBJ2-2	TGCAGCATCGACAACCAGAACACCGGGGAGCTGTTTTTT	CSIDNQNTGELFF
TRBD1	TRBV10-2	.	TRBJ1-1	TGCGCCAGCAGTGAGAGACAGGGCCTGAACACTGAAGCTTTCTTT	CASSERQGLNTEAFF